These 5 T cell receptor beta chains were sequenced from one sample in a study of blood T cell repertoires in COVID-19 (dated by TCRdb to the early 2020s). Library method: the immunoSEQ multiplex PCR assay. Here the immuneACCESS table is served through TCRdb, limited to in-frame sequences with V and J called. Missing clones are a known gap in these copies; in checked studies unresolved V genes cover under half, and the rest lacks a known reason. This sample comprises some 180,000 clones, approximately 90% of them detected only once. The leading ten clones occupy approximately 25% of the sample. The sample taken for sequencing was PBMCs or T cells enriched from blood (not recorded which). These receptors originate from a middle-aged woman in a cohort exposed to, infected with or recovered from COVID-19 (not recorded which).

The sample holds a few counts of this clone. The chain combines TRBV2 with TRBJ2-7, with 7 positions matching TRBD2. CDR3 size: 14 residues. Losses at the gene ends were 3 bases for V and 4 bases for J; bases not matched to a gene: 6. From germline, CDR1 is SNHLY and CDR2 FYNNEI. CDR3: CASSDQGGLYEQYF. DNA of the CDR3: TGTGCCAGCAGTGATCAGGGAGGGCTTTACGAGCAGTACTTC.

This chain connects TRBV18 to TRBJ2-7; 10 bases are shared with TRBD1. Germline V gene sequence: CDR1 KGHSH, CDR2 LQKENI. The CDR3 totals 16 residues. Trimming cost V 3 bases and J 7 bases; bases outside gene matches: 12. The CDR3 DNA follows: TGTGCCAGCTCACCGGGGACAGGGGATGGTGGTTATGAGCAGTACTTC. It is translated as CASSPGTGDGGYEQYF. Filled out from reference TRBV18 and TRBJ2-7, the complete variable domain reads NAGVMQNPRHLVRRRGQEARLRCSPMKGHSHVYWYRQLPEEGLKFMVYLQKENIIDESGMPKERFSAEFPKEGPSILRIQQVVRGDSAAYFCASSPGTGDGGYEQYFGPGTRLTVT.

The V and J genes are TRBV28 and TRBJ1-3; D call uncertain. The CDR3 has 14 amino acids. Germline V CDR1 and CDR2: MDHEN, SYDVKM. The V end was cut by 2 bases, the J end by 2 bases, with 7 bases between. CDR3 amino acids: CASSLGGTGNTIYF. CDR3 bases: TGTGCCAGCAGTTTAGGAGGGACTGGAAACACCATATATTTT.

CDR3 coding DNA: TGTGCCAGCAGCGAATTCTCCACGATCCGGGACCCTGGGAGGGAAAAACTGTTTTTT. Residues: CASSEFSTIRDPGREKLFF. The J gene is TRBJ1-4, the V gene TRBV2; maybe TRBD1 (5 bases). The ends were cut back, 6 bases at V and 8 bases at J, with 31 bases in the middle. The CDR3 consists of 19 residues. Germline CDR1 and CDR2: SNHLY and FYNNEI.

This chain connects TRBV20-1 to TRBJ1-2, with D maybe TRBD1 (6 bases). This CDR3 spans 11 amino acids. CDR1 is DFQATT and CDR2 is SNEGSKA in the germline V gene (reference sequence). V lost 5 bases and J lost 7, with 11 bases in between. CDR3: CSAWAGAGYTF. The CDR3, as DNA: TGCAGTGCTTGGGCAGGGGCTGGCTACACCTTC.